Presented here are 2 T cell receptor beta chains from one specimen sequenced in a study of high-grade serous ovarian cancer treatment subgroups. The tumor samples were collected prior to definitive surgery or chemotherapy. TCRdb keeps only in-frame clones here, not all; method: immunoSEQ multiplex PCR. The profile covers 30,000 or so clones, with about 86% appearing a single time and 2.1% taken by the ten largest. The specimen sequenced was tumor tissue. The source of these receptors is a human donor with high-grade serous ovarian cancer.

The chain is built from TRBV5-1 and TRBJ2-7, with 9 nucleotides matching TRBD1. Germline V gene lookup returns CDR1 SGHRS and CDR2 YFSETQ. CDR3 size: 15 residues. Unmatched junction bases numbered 5, after V lost 1 base and J lost 3 bases. The CDR3 sequence is CASSLTGTGLYEQYF. The CDR3 DNA follows: TGCGCCAGCAGCTTGACTGGGACAGGGCTCTACGAGCAGTACTTC.

The sample holds one count of this clone. The chain combines TRBV9 with TRBJ1-2; TRBD1 matches 8 bases. The V segment lost 7 bases and the J segment 5 bases; nucleotides outside the gene matches: 7. The V gene's germline CDR1 is SGDLS and CDR2 YYNGEE. This CDR3 is 13 amino acids long. The CDR3 DNA sequence: TGTGCCAGCGGACAGGGAAGGGAGTATGGCTACACCTTC. Amino acids: CASGQGREYGYTF.